This is a list of T cell receptor beta chains from one sample in a study of T cells in Graves' hyperthyroidism and ophthalmopathy. TCRdb analysed the multiplex PCR reads with MiXCR anew, one entry per CDR3 protein. The sample holds approximately 300,000 distinct CDR3 sequences, roughly a fifth seen once. Sequencing used blood. The receptors derive from a man in his forties or fifties with Graves' ophthalmopathy. CDR3s include the opening cysteine and the closing phenylalanine or tryptophan. The D gene is left open where the match is weak. Expanded clones get a size class; other rows say once, few or many, or leave the size out.

>many|-|TRBV3-1|TRBJ2-1
TGTGCCAGCAGCCAAGACGGATCCGGCGAGTTCTTC
CASSQDGSGEFF
>-|TRBD2|TRBV4-2|TRBJ2-2
TGTGCCAGCAGCGAGGGACTAGCGACCGGGGAGCTGTTTTTT
CASSEGLATGELFF
>-|TRBD1|TRBV11-1|TRBJ1-4
TGTGCCAGCAGCTCGGGACAGGGTGGTGAAAAACTGTTTTTT
CASSSGQGGEKLFF
>-|-|TRBV11-1|TRBJ2-5
TGTGCCAGCAGCTTTGATCGTGAGACCCAGTACTTC
CASSFDRETQYF
>-|-|TRBV4-1|TRBJ1-1
TGCGCCAGCAGCCAAGCGGGGTGGGGAACTGAAGCTTTCTTT
CASSQAGWGTEAFF
>many|-|TRBV18|TRBJ2-5
TGTGCCAGCTCAACGACGGACGGTTGGGGGACCCAGTACTTC
CASSTTDGWGTQYF
>-|-|TRBV2|TRBJ1-2
TGTGCCAGCCGTAGAGGGGAGGGCTATGGCTACACCTTC
CASRRGEGYGYTF
>many|-|TRBV11-3|TRBJ1-1
TGTGCCAGCAGCCCCCGGGGGGCGGGTGAAGCTTTCTTT
CASSPRGAGEAFF
>-|-|TRBV6-4|TRBJ1-1
TGTGCCAGCAGTGAGGGTCTAAGGACTGAAGCTTTCTTT
CASSEGLRTEAFF
>-|-|TRBV3-1|TRBJ2-3
TGTGCCAGCAGCCAAGCGACTAACACAGATACGCAGTATTTT
CASSQATNTDTQYF
>few|-|TRBV9|TRBJ2-6
TGTGCCAGCAGCGCGCGGGGACAGACTGGGGCCAACGTCCTGACTTTC
CASSARGQTGANVLTF